The 4 T cell receptor beta chains presented below share a single source sample, sequenced in a study of T cell responses to AZD1222 COVID-19 vaccine (dated by TCRdb to the early 2020s). Library preparation used the immunoSEQ multiplex PCR assay. Entries here come from immuneACCESS through TCRdb and include only in-frame sequences with V and J called. Some clones fail to appear in such tables; in the studies checked, an unresolved V gene covers under half of the shortfall, and the cause of the remainder is unknown. The sample has 150,000 or so clones on record, 89% of them singletons. Roughly 6.3% of the sample is taken by the ten largest. Interpreted using the paper, the time point label stands for: baseline before first vaccination. The sequences come from peripheral blood, collected on day 0 of AZD1222 vaccination. These receptor sequences come from an adult in good health.

The chain links TRBV19 to TRBJ2-1; 9 bases match TRBD2. This CDR3 has 15 amino acids. Per the germline V gene, CDR1 is LNHDA and CDR2 is SQIVND (reference sequence). With 6 bases clipped from V and 3 bases from J, the junction kept 6 bases outside the gene matches. CDR3 in DNA: TGTGCCAGTAGGGCTTTAGCGGGGGTCTACAATGAGCAGTTCTTC. Protein sequence: CASRALAGVYNEQFF.

The chain joins TRBV9 to TRBJ1-2; TRBD1 agrees at 9 bases. V shed 0 bases and J 6 bases; nucleotides not matched to a gene: 6. This CDR3 region has 15 residues. Germline CDR1 reads SGDLS; CDR2 reads YYNGEE. The CDR3 reads CASSVGDRGADGYTF. As DNA, the CDR3 is TGTGCCAGCAGCGTAGGAGACAGGGGGGCGGATGGCTACACCTTC.

The chain uses TRBV10-1 and TRBJ2-5, with D possibly TRBD2 on 5 matching bases. The CDR3 consists of 13 residues. Germline V lookup: CDR1 WNHNN, CDR2 SYGVQD (reference sequence). Trimming pared 4 bases from V and 5 bases from J, leaving 11 bases between. CDR3 region: CASSAGPGETQYF. DNA for the CDR3: TGCGCCAGCAGTGCCGGCCCGGGGGAGACCCAGTACTTC.

The chain combines TRBV18 with TRBJ1-3; a weak D match, TRBD1 (5 bases). CDR1 KGHSH and CDR2 LQKENI come from the germline V gene. The ends were cut back, 2 bases at V and 1 base at J, with 12 bases in the middle. This CDR3 is 16 amino acids long. The CDR3 protein is CASSPTTGHSGNTIYF. CDR3 DNA sequence: TGTGCCAGCTCACCAACCACAGGACATTCTGGAAACACCATATATTTT.